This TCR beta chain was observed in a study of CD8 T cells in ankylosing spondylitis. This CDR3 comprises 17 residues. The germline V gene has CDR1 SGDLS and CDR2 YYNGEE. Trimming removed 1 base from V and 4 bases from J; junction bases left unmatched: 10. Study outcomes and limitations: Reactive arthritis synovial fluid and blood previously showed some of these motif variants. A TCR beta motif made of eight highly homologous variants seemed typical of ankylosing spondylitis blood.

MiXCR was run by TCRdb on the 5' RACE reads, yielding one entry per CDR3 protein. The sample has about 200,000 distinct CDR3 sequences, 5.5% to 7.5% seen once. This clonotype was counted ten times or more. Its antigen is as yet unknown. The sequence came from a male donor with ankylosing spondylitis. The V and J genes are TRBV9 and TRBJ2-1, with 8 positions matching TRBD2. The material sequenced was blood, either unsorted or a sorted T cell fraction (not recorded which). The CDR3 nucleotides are TGTGCCAGCAGCGTATCTCCGCGGGGGGATTCATACAATGAGCAGTTCTTC. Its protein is CASSVSPRGDSYNEQFF.